This T cell receptor beta chain was sequenced for a study of blood T cell repertoires in COVID-19. The CDR3 is 15 amino acids. V dropped 4 bases and J dropped 4; count of bases not matched to a gene: 5. Germline V lookup: CDR1 MNHEY, CDR2 SVGAGI. Measured with immunoSEQ multiplex PCR; TCRdb has only the in-frame clones, and not every one. Here the sample spans 200,000 to 250,000 clones, about 85% being singletons. V gene TRBV6-5 combines with J gene TRBJ1-2; TRBD1 aligns across 11 bases. The sequence was collected from a man aged 45-60 years who had recovered from COVID-19. The source material was peripheral blood. CDR3 bases: TGTGCCAGCAGTTTTCCCGGGACAGGGGGCTATGGCTACACCTTC. Translating it yields CASSFPGTGGYGYTF.